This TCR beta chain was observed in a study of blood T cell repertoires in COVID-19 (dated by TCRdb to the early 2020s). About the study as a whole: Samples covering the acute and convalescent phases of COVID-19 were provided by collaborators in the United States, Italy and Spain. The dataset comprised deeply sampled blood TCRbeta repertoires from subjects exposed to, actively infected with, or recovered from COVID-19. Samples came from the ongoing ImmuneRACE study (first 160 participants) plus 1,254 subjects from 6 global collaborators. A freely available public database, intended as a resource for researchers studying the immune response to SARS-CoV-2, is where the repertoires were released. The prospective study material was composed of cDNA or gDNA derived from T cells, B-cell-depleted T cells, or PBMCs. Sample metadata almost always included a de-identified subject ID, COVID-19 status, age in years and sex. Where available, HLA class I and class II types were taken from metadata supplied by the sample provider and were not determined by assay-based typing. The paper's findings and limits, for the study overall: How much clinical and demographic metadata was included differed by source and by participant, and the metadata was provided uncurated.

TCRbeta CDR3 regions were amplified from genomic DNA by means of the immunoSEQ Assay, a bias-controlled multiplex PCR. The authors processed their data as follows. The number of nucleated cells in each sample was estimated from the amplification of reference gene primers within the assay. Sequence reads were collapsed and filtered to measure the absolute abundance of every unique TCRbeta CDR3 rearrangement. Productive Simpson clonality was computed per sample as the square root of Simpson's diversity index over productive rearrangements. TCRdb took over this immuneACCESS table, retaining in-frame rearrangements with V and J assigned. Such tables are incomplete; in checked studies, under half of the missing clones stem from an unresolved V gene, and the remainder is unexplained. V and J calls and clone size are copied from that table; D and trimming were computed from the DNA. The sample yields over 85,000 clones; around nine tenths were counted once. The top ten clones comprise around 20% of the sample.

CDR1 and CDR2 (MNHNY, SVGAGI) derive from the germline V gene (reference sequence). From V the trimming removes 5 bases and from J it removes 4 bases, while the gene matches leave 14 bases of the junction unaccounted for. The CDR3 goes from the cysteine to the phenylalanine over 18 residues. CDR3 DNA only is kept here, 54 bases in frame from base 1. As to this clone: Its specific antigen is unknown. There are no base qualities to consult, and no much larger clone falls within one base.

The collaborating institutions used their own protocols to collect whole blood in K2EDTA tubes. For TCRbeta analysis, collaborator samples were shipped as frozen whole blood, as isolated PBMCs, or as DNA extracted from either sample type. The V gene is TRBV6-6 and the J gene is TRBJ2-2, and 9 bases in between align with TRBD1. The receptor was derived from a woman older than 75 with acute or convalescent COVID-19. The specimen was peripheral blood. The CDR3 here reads CASSRRDRASFSTGELFF. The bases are TGTGCCAGCAGTCGCCGGGACAGGGCCTCTTTTAGCACCGGGGAGCTGTTTTTT.